Shown below are 28 T cell receptor beta chains from a single sample sequenced in a study of T cell changes during pregnancy in multiple sclerosis. The assay was immunoSEQ multiplex PCR, and TCRdb's table has in-frame clones only and misses some. The sample records fewer than 100,000 clones, about 91% being singletons. The sample in question was peripheral blood, obtained before pregnancy. These receptors originate from a female donor with multiple sclerosis, enrolled in a pregnancy study.

The count of this clone is one. V and J are TRBV5-1 and TRBJ1-1; TRBD1 agrees at 9 bases. The CDR3 is made up of 13 amino acids. The V gene end was trimmed by 0 bases and the J gene end by 11 bases; junction bases not matched to a gene: 5. Germline V gives CDR1 SGHRS, CDR2 YFSETQ. DNA of the CDR3: TGCGCCAGCAGCTTGGAGGGACAGGGTAACGCTTTCTTT. It codes for CASSLEGQGNAFF.

V usage is TRBV5-1 and J usage is TRBJ1-4; 9 nucleotides align to TRBD1. The trim removed 3 bases at V and 14 bases at J, leaving 11 bases unmatched. Germline CDR1 reads SGHRS; CDR2 reads YFSETQ. The CDR3 totals 14 residues. CDR3 loop: CASSYSGTGRLLFF. Here the CDR3 DNA reads TGCGCCAGCAGCTATTCCGGGACAGGGAGGTTGCTGTTTTTT.

In this sample, this clone turned up once. V and J are TRBV28 and TRBJ2-6; no definite D call. Germline CDR1 and CDR2: MDHEN and SYDVKM. The germline V and J ends were trimmed by 3 bases and 5 bases, with 11 bases remaining between them. The CDR3 totals 15 residues. The CDR3 DNA reads as TGTGCCAGCAGTTTGGCCGGCGGCAGGGCCAACGTCCTGACTTTC. The encoded protein is CASSLAGGRANVLTF.

The chain recombines TRBV27 with TRBJ2-1; 8 nucleotides agree with TRBD1. Trimming removed 8 bases from V and 0 bases from J; junction bases left unmatched: 12. This CDR3 has 17 residues. The germline gives CDR1 MNHEY, CDR2 SMNVEV (reference sequence). In DNA, the CDR3 is TGTGCCAGCTCCCGACAGGGGAATGAGCCCTCCTACAATGAGCAGTTCTTC. It is translated as CASSRQGNEPSYNEQFF.

The chain carries TRBV7-2 and TRBJ1-3; TRBD1 matches at 9 bases. The length of the CDR3 is 16 residues. Germline CDR1 and CDR2: SGHTA and FQGNSA. V trimming: 3 bases; J trimming: 4 bases; junction bases outside the gene matches: 7. As DNA, the CDR3 is TGTGCCAGCAGCTTCCCCGCCGGGACAGGGGGAAACACCATATATTTT. Translating gives CASSFPAGTGGNTIYF.

The chain links TRBV15 to TRBJ2-2; 9 positions match TRBD1. This CDR3 has 16 residues. J was trimmed by 3 bases and V by 3 bases; bases with no gene match: 5. CDR1 is LNHNV, CDR2 YYDKDF, per germline (reference sequence). CDR3 loop: CATSSYTGGYTGELFF. Written as DNA, the CDR3 is TGTGCCACCAGCAGTTACACAGGGGGCTACACCGGGGAGCTGTTTTTT.

In its sample, this clone was seen a few times. One end of the junction varies from germline; a read error may be responsible. The J gene is TRBJ1-4, the V gene TRBV4-1; tentative D call: TRBD1 (6 bases). The CDR3 contains 12 residues. Germline V gene sequence: CDR1 MGHRA, CDR2 YSYEKL. This CDR3 reads CASSQTGFRPVF. The CDR3 DNA reads as TGCGCCAGCAGCCAAACAGGGTTCCGTCCGGTTTTT.

V usage is TRBV11-1 and J usage is TRBJ2-5, with TRBD1 as a possible D gene (6 bases). Germline lookup yields CDR1 SGHAT and CDR2 FQDESV (reference sequence). Trimming shortened V by 3 bases and J by 4 bases, and 9 bases separated the two germline ends. The CDR3 contains 13 residues. CDR3 DNA sequence: TGTGCCAGCAGCTTTGGACAGTCAGAGACCCAGTACTTC. It translates to CASSFGQSETQYF.

The chain has TRBV23-1 and TRBJ1-1; D not resolved. TRBV23-1 is reported as an ORF; its role is uncertain. CDR3 size: 15 residues. The V gene lost 0 bases and the J gene lost 0 bases, with 8 bases spanning the gap. DNA of the CDR3: TGCGCCAGCAGTCAATCCTCGACATTGAACACTGAAGCTTTCTTT. It is translated as CASSQSSTLNTEAFF.

The CDR3 nucleotides read TGCGCCAGCAGAAAGAGGGGGGGCCTTTACCAAGAGACCCAGTACTTC. Translation: CASRKRGGLYQETQYF. The chain employs TRBV10-2 and TRBJ2-5; tentatively, D is TRBD2 (7 bases). The CDR3 runs to 16 residues. Germline V gives CDR1 WSHSY, CDR2 SAAADI. Trimming cost V 6 bases and J 0 bases, with 17 bases left between them.

The J gene is TRBJ2-6, the V gene TRBV5-1, with 7 positions matching TRBD1. The CDR3 has 17 residues. V was pared by 4 bases and J by 0 bases, with 7 bases of the junction left unmatched. Germline CDR1 SGHRS, CDR2 YFSETQ. Here the CDR3 reads CASSPQGDDSGANVLTF. CDR3 in DNA: TGCGCCAGCAGCCCGCAGGGGGACGACTCTGGGGCCAACGTCCTGACTTTC.

V gene TRBV15 combines with J gene TRBJ1-1; 10 bases align to TRBD1. J lost 3 bases, V lost 0 bases, and 16 bases had no gene match. Germline CDR1 reads LNHNV; CDR2 reads YYDKDF (reference sequence). This CDR3 spans 20 amino acids. As DNA, the CDR3 is TGTGCCACCAGCAGAGAGCCGGGACAGGGGTTTGGCGGTGAGTACACTGAAGCTTTCTTT. It encodes CATSREPGQGFGGEYTEAFF.

The genes are TRBV28 and TRBJ2-1; D is unclear. The CDR3 has 13 amino acids. Germline assignment: CDR1 MDHEN and CDR2 SYDVKM. V dropped 2 bases and J dropped 7 bases, with 9 bases sitting between them. The CDR3 DNA reads TGTGCCAGCAGTTTACCCTCGAGGAATGAGCAGTTCTTC. It translates to CASSLPSRNEQFF.

V gene TRBV15 combines with J gene TRBJ1-1; 7 nucleotides line up with TRBD1. Germline values: CDR1 LNHNV, CDR2 YYDKDF (reference sequence). The CDR3 covers 16 residues. Trimming took 1 base from V and 7 from J; bases not matched to a gene: 12. Written as DNA, the CDR3 is TGTGCCACCAGCAGAGCTGGACAGGAGGGCCGGATTGAAGCTTTCTTT. Its protein product is CATSRAGQEGRIEAFF.

The sample holds one count of this clone. This chain joins TRBV4-1 and TRBJ1-1, with 9 bases fitting TRBD1. CDR3 length equals 16 residues. Per germline, CDR1 MGHRA and CDR2 YSYEKL. The ends lost 0 bases at V and 6 bases at J; junction bases unmatched: 8. CDR3 region: CASSQDWTGVYPEAFF. The CDR3 DNA follows: TGCGCCAGCAGCCAAGACTGGACAGGGGTATATCCTGAAGCTTTCTTT.

Only one count was recorded for this clone. The rearrangement links TRBV4-1 to TRBJ1-1, with D unresolved. The CDR3 runs 11 residues. V lost 7 bases and J 6 bases, leaving 9 bases between the germline ends. The V gene's germline CDR1 is MGHRA and CDR2 YSYEKL. The CDR3 is CASTIGAEAFF. CDR3 nucleotide sequence: TGCGCCAGCACGATCGGGGCTGAAGCTTTCTTT.

This chain links TRBV6-5 with TRBJ1-2, with D unclear. The length of the CDR3 is 15 residues. The V gene lost 7 bases and the J gene lost 7 bases, with 22 bases spanning the gap. CDR1 and CDR2 from the germline V gene are MNHEY and SVGAGI. The CDR3 sequence is CASTKGTSGSGGYTF. CDR3 nucleotides: TGTGCCAGCACGAAAGGCACCAGCGGGAGTGGTGGCTACACCTTC.

This rearrangement joins TRBV5-1 to TRBJ2-7; tentative D call: TRBD2 (6 bases). CDR3 length: 15 residues. The V gene lost 1 base and the J gene lost 0 bases, with 11 bases spanning the gap. The germline gives CDR1 SGHRS, CDR2 YFSETQ. CDR3 in amino acids: CASSLFSGISYEQYF. CDR3 nucleotide sequence: TGCGCCAGCAGCTTGTTTAGCGGCATCTCCTACGAGCAGTACTTC. The complete variable domain, with remaining parts taken from reference TRBV5-1 and TRBJ2-7, reads KAGVTQTPRYLIKTRGQQVTLSCSPISGHRSVSWYQQTPGQGLQFLFEYFSETQRNKGNFPGRFSGRQFSNSRSEMNVSTLELGDSALYLCASSLFSGISYEQYFGPGTRLTVT.

The chain couples TRBV5-1 to TRBJ2-6; tentatively, D is TRBD2 (5 bases). Germline V gives CDR1 SGHRS, CDR2 YFSETQ. The V gene lost 4 bases and the J gene lost 1 base, with 6 bases spanning the gap. This CDR3 region has 14 residues. DNA of the CDR3: TGCGCCAGCAGCGAGGGTTCTGGGGCCAACGTCCTGACTTTC. This gives the protein CASSEGSGANVLTF.

This rearrangement joins TRBV10-2 to TRBJ1-2; D is uncertain. The CDR3 totals 16 residues. Germline-derived CDR1 and CDR2 are WSHSY and SAAADI. The germline V and J ends were trimmed by 6 bases and 5 bases, with 22 bases remaining between them. DNA for the CDR3: TGCGCCAGCAGCCGTGCTCACGGGGTGGACCCTTATGGCTACACCTTC. It yields the protein CASSRAHGVDPYGYTF.

The chain couples TRBV7-9 to TRBJ2-1, with D maybe TRBD2 (5 bases). V gave up 4 bases and J gave up 6 bases, with 13 bases separating them. CDR1 SEHNR and CDR2 FQNEAQ come from the germline V gene (reference sequence). The length of the CDR3 is 14 residues. The CDR3: CASSSPGNLNEQFF. The CDR3 bases are TGTGCCAGCAGCTCGCCGGGGAATCTCAATGAGCAGTTCTTC.

This clone was seen only once. The chain joins TRBV10-2 to TRBJ2-5; D is unresolved. The ends were cut back, 3 bases at V and 5 bases at J, with 4 bases in the middle. Germline CDR1 is WSHSY and CDR2 is SAAADI. The CDR3 is 11 amino acids. The CDR3 nucleotides read TGCGCCAGCAGTGATCAGGAGACCCAGTACTTC. Its translation: CASSDQETQYF.

The chain is built from TRBV10-2 and TRBJ1-2; 7 bases match TRBD1. This CDR3 spans 13 amino acids. Germline V gene sequence: CDR1 WSHSY, CDR2 SAAADI. V was pared by 7 bases and J by 4 bases, with 6 bases of the junction left unmatched. CDR3: CASKTGLGYGYTF. The CDR3, as DNA: TGCGCCAGCAAGACAGGGTTGGGCTATGGCTACACCTTC.

The chain uses TRBV18 and TRBJ1-2, with 8 bases fitting TRBD1. V trimming: 3 bases; J trimming: 7 bases; junction bases outside the gene matches: 7. Germline lookup yields CDR1 KGHSH and CDR2 LQKENI. The CDR3 consists of 14 residues. CDR3 protein: CASSPDRESPGYTF. CDR3 DNA sequence: TGTGCCAGCTCACCGGACAGGGAATCTCCTGGCTACACCTTC.

CDR3 bases: TGTGCCAGCAGCTTATGTGGTATGTCTAGCGGGACCTCCTACAATGAGCAGTTCTTC. Translating gives CASSLCGMSSGTSYNEQFF. This chain connects TRBV13 to TRBJ2-1; 9 bases match TRBD2. The CDR3 is 19 residues long. The ends lost 2 bases at V and 0 bases at J; junction bases unmatched: 11. CDR1 and CDR2 from the germline V gene are PRHDT and FYEKMQ (reference sequence).

The chain carries TRBV30 and TRBJ2-7, with a weak D call TRBD2 (5 bases). The CDR3 is made up of 15 amino acids. In germline, CDR1 is GTSNPN, CDR2 SVGIG (reference sequence). Deletions cut 4 bases from V and 5 bases from J, with 21 bases between. CDR3: CAWTTLGPGGHEQYF. The CDR3 DNA follows: TGTGCCTGGACCACCTTAGGACCGGGCGGGCACGAGCAGTACTTC.

CDR3 DNA sequence: TGTGCCAGCAGCCCGAGGGCCAGCTCCTACAATGAGCAGTTCTTC. Protein sequence: CASSPRASSYNEQFF. The chain combines TRBV9 with TRBJ2-1; D is possibly TRBD2 (5 bases). CDR1 SGDLS and CDR2 YYNGEE come from the germline V gene. V dropped 4 bases and J dropped 0 bases, with 11 bases sitting between them. The CDR3 extends over 15 amino acids.

Turning to this clone: Other DNA sequences within the sample encode an identical CDR3. The chain links TRBV27 to TRBJ1-6, with TRBD1 matching 7 bases. CDR3 length: 14 amino acids. Germline V gives CDR1 MNHEY, CDR2 SMNVEV (reference sequence). Unmatched junction bases numbered 6, after V lost 4 bases and J lost 9 bases. DNA of the CDR3: TGTGCCAGCAGTTATTACAGGGGTTCTTCACCCCTCCACTTT. Translating it yields CASSYYRGSSPLHF.